The 21 T cell receptor beta chains below were found in one sample sequenced in a study of early T cells in non-severe SARS-CoV-2 infection. MiXCR, run by TCRdb on the 5' RACE reads, gives a single entry per CDR3 protein. The table lists about 48,000 distinct CDR3 sequences, 5.4% of them singletons. Sequenced here: whole blood, sampled at baseline. The origin of the receptors is an adult who was a healthcare worker with PCR-confirmed SARS-CoV-2 infection or an uninfected control (not recorded which).

This clonotype was recorded many times. The V and J genes are TRBV7-8 and TRBJ2-1; perhaps TRBD2 as D (5 bases). This CDR3 is built from 16 residues. Trimming took 2 bases from V and 8 from J, leaving 19 bases between them. Germline lookup yields CDR1 SGHVS and CDR2 FQNEAQ. The CDR3 nucleotides read TGTGCCAGCAGCTTAATCGAGGGTAAGGTTGTCGATGAGCAGTTCTTC. Protein: CASSLIEGKVVDEQFF.

This clonotype was detected ten times or more. The J gene is TRBJ2-4, the V gene TRBV30; no clear D gene. Per germline, CDR1 GTSNPN and CDR2 SVGIG (reference sequence). CDR3 length equals 13 residues. Trimming stripped 8 bases from V and 3 bases from J, with 14 bases between. CDR3: CAGVGANKNIQYF. DNA of the CDR3: TGTGCCGGAGTGGGCGCAAACAAAAACATTCAGTACTTC.

There are many counts of this clonotype. V is TRBV30 and J is TRBJ2-2, with D possibly TRBD1 on 5 matching bases. The V gene's germline CDR1 is GTSNPN and CDR2 SVGIG (reference sequence). The CDR3 is made up of 13 amino acids. The DNA for the CDR3 is TGTGTCGAGTCTCAGGGCGACACCGGGGAGCTGTTTTTT. The encoded protein is CVESQGDTGELFF.

At least ten counts were recorded for this clonotype. This chain uses TRBV7-9 with TRBJ2-2; D possibly corresponds to TRBD1 (6 bases). The CDR3 extends over 15 amino acids. V dropped 6 bases and J dropped 1 base, with 12 bases sitting between them. Per germline, CDR1 SEHNR and CDR2 FQNEAQ (reference sequence). CDR3 residues: CASRVGTQNTGELFF. The CDR3 nucleotides read TGTGCCAGCAGGGTCGGGACACAGAACACCGGGGAGCTGTTTTTT.

This clonotype was found a few times. J is TRBJ2-7 and V is TRBV15, with D possibly matching TRBD1 (5 bases). Trimming shortened V by 1 base and J by 6 bases, and 10 bases separated the two germline ends. CDR3 length equals 13 residues. Germline V lookup: CDR1 LNHNV, CDR2 YYDKDF (reference sequence). The CDR3 region is CATSRGGLAEQYF. In DNA, the CDR3 is TGTGCCACCAGCAGAGGGGGCCTCGCCGAGCAGTACTTC.

Ten or more counts support this clonotype. The chain employs TRBV7-3 and TRBJ2-2; 13 bases are a match to TRBD2. The CDR3 spans 17 residues. J was trimmed by 6 bases and V by 5 bases; bases with no gene match: 9. Germline V lookup: CDR1 SGHTA, CDR2 FQGTGA. The CDR3: CASSRDRTSGRSGELFF. As DNA, the CDR3 is TGTGCCAGCAGCCGAGACCGGACTAGCGGGAGATCCGGGGAGCTGTTTTTT. Full variable domain (outside the CDR3, taken from reference TRBV7-3 and TRBJ2-2): GAGVSQTPSNKVTEKGKYVELRCDPISGHTALYWYRQSLGQGPEFLIYFQGTGAADDSGLPNDRFFAVRPEGSVSTLKIQRTERGDSAVYLCASSRDRTSGRSGELFFGEGSRLTVL.

This clonotype was found many times. The V call is TRBV6-5, the J call TRBJ1-1; D possibly corresponds to TRBD1 (5 bases). Germline loops: CDR1 MNHEY, CDR2 SVGAGI. Trimming stripped 6 bases from V and 10 bases from J, with 15 bases between. The CDR3 spans 12 residues. CDR3 loop: CASSSADSRAFF. Written as DNA, the CDR3 is TGTGCCAGCAGCTCCGCCGACAGCAGAGCTTTCTTT.

This clonotype was seen a handful of times. The chain recombines TRBV24-1 with TRBJ2-7, with 9 bases identical to TRBD2. With 6 bases clipped from V and 2 bases from J, the junction kept 1 base outside the gene matches. Germline lookup yields CDR1 KGHDR and CDR2 SFDVKD. The CDR3 is 13 residues long. The CDR3 bases are TGTGCCACCAGTTTAGCGGGAGCCTACGAGCAGTACTTC. Its translation is CATSLAGAYEQYF.

There are many counts of this clonotype. The chain couples TRBV6-7 to TRBJ2-7, with 8 bases that match TRBD2. TRBV6-7 is given ORF status, its function remaining uncertain. V dropped 2 bases and J dropped 3; count of bases not matched to a gene: 9. The CDR3 is 16 residues long. The CDR3 loop reads CASSYPRAAGVYEQYF. The DNA of the CDR3 is TGTGCCAGCAGTTACCCGAGAGCAGCGGGAGTCTACGAGCAGTACTTC.

This clonotype was seen many times. This sequence joins TRBV28 and TRBJ2-1, with D unclear. Germline V gene data show CDR1 as MDHEN and CDR2 as SYDVKM. V was pared by 4 bases and J by 0 bases, with 7 bases between. The CDR3 is 14 amino acids. In nucleotides, the CDR3 is TGTGCCAGCAGTTCGGTTACCTCCTACAATGAGCAGTTCTTC. The encoded protein is CASSSVTSYNEQFF.

This clonotype appeared many times. The rearrangement uses TRBV12-3 or TRBV12-4 and TRBJ2-7; TRBD1 agrees at 8 bases. V shed 5 bases, J shed 3 bases, and the junction held 9 bases outside the gene matches. This CDR3 is 15 amino acids long. CDR3: CASSPTDRALYEQYF. In DNA, the CDR3 is TGTGCCAGCAGTCCCACGGACAGGGCTCTCTACGAGCAGTACTTC.

This clonotype has at least ten counts. This rearrangement joins TRBV6-6 to TRBJ2-2, with D perhaps matching TRBD1 (6 bases). This CDR3 is 14 amino acids long. The germline gives CDR1 MNHNY, CDR2 SVGAGI (reference sequence). The germline V and J ends were trimmed by 2 bases and 6 bases, with 10 bases remaining between them. DNA of the CDR3: TGTGCCAGCAGTTACAGGGGGTCACCCGGGGAGCTGTTTTTT. Translated, it gives CASSYRGSPGELFF.

Ten or more counts support this clonotype. The genes are TRBV20-1 and TRBJ2-3; 15 bases align to TRBD2. From germline, CDR1 is DFQATT and CDR2 SNEGSKA (reference sequence). The CDR3 sequence is 17 residues long. The ends lost 6 bases at V and 4 bases at J; junction bases unmatched: 11. In DNA, the CDR3 is TGCAGTGCGACCCTAGGACTAGCGGGAGGGCCTCCAGATACGCAGTATTTT. It specifies CSATLGLAGGPPDTQYF.

This clonotype was counted ten times or more. The V gene is TRBV6-1, the J gene TRBJ2-3, with a possible D match to TRBD2 (6 bases). Germline lookup yields CDR1 MNHNS and CDR2 SASEGT. This CDR3 region has 17 residues. Trimming took off 2 bases at V and 6 bases at J, with 21 bases between the two ends. The CDR3 protein is CASSEKSAGIPADTQYF. Here the CDR3 DNA reads TGTGCCAGCAGTGAAAAGTCTGCGGGAATTCCGGCTGATACGCAGTATTTT.

This clonotype showed up many times. The gene calls are TRBV11-2 and TRBJ2-3; TRBD2 agrees at 9 bases. J gave up 2 bases and V 6 bases, and 3 bases lay outside the gene matches. This CDR3 region has 14 residues. Germline V gene data show CDR1 as SGHAT and CDR2 as FQNNGV. As DNA, the CDR3 is TGTGCCAGCAGATCTAGCGGGACCACAGATACGCAGTATTTT. Protein: CASRSSGTTDTQYF.

This clonotype has a count of ten or more. The V gene is TRBV4-1, the J gene TRBJ2-2; D unresolved. V was trimmed by 1 base and J by 7 bases, leaving 7 bases between them. The CDR3 has 13 amino acids. The germline V gene has CDR1 MGHRA and CDR2 YSYEKL. CDR3 bases: TGCGCCAGCAGCCAAGGCGTCGGCGGGGAGCTGTTTTTT. Translating gives CASSQGVGGELFF.

The CDR3 coding sequence is TGTGCCATCAGTGAGTCCGGGGACGAGCAGTACTTC. This encodes CAISESGDEQYF. The V gene is TRBV10-3, the J gene TRBJ2-7; a weak D match, TRBD2 (5 bases). CDR3 length: 12 residues. The ends were cut back, 0 bases at V and 5 bases at J, with 5 bases in the middle. Looked up from germline, CDR1 is ENHRY and CDR2 is SYGVKD.

This clonotype was observed many times. This rearrangement joins TRBV28 to TRBJ1-5, with D uncertain. The CDR3 contains 13 residues. V was trimmed by 3 bases and J by 1 base, leaving 4 bases between them. Germline V gene lookup returns CDR1 MDHEN and CDR2 SYDVKM. The CDR3 DNA is TGTGCCAGCAGTTTCGGCAGCAATCAGCCCCAGCATTTT. It yields the protein CASSFGSNQPQHF.

Many counts were recorded for this clonotype. V gene TRBV29-1 combines with J gene TRBJ1-1, with D possibly TRBD1 on 5 matching bases. CDR1 and CDR2 from the germline V gene are SQVTM and ANQGSEA. Trimming shortened V by 3 bases and J by 0 bases, and 11 bases separated the two germline ends. The CDR3 spans 14 residues. The CDR3 DNA follows: TGCAGCGTTGACCCGGGACGGATGAACACTGAAGCTTTCTTT. Protein sequence: CSVDPGRMNTEAFF. Based on the CDR3 plus reference TRBV29-1 and TRBJ1-1, the full variable domain is SAVISQKPSRDICQRGTSLTIQCQVDSQVTMMFWYRQQPGQSLTLIATANQGSEATYESGFVIDKFPISRPNLTFSTLTVSNMSPEDSSIYLCSVDPGRMNTEAFFGQGTRLTVV.

This clonotype was counted many times. The chain carries TRBV6-2 or TRBV6-3 and TRBJ2-6; D might be TRBD1 (5 bases). This CDR3 is 15 amino acids long. Germline V gene sequence: CDR1 MNHEY, CDR2 SVGEGT. V gave up 2 bases and J gave up 4 bases, with 9 bases separating them. This chain's CDR3 is CASSYRGSGANVLTF. The CDR3 DNA is TGTGCCAGCAGTTACAGGGGATCCGGGGCCAACGTCCTGACTTTC.

This clonotype is classed as medium-sized. The genes are TRBV24-1 and TRBJ2-2; perhaps D is TRBD1 or TRBD2 (5 bases each). The V gene lost 6 bases and the J gene lost 4 bases, with 11 bases spanning the gap. This CDR3 region has 14 residues. Germline values: CDR1 KGHDR, CDR2 SFDVKD. The DNA for the CDR3 is TGTGCCACCAGTACTGGGACCATCACCGGGGAGCTGTTTTTT. This gives the protein CATSTGTITGELFF.